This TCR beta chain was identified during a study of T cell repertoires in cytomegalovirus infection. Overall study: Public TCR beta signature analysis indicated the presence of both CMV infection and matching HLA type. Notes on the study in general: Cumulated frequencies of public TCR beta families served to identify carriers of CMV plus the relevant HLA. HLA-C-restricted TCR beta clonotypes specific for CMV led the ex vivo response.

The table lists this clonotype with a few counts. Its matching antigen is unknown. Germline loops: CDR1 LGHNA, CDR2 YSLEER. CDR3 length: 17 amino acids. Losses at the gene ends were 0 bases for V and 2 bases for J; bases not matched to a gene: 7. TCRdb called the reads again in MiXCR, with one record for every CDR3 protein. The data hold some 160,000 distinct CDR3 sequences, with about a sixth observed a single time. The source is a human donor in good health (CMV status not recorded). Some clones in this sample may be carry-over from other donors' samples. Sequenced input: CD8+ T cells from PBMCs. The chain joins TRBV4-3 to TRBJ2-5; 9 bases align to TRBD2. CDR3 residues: CASSQDDSGGKQETQYF. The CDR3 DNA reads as TGCGCCAGCAGCCAAGACGATAGCGGGGGAAAACAAGAGACCCAGTACTTC.